Each of the 6 T cell receptor beta chains below was sequenced from the same sample in a study of blood T cell repertoires in COVID-19. Only in-frame clones appear in the TCRdb table, and some are missing; sequencing was by immunoSEQ multiplex PCR. The sample has approximately 110,000 clones, around 80% seen once. The sequencing input was peripheral blood. The origin of the receptors is a man between 65 and 85 years old with active or convalescent COVID-19.

The CDR3 loop reads CASSPPTGGNQPQHF. The CDR3, as DNA: TGTGCCAGCAGTCCTCCTACAGGGGGCAATCAGCCCCAGCATTTT. This chain uses TRBV6-5 with TRBJ1-5; 7 bases match TRBD1. The ends lost 5 bases at V and 2 bases at J; junction bases unmatched: 6. This CDR3 comprises 15 residues. Looked up from germline, CDR1 is MNHEY and CDR2 is SVGAGI.

This chain links TRBV30 with TRBJ1-2, with TRBD1 as a possible D gene (5 bases). CDR1 is GTSNPN and CDR2 is SVGIG in the germline V gene (reference sequence). Trimming stripped 1 base from V and 7 bases from J, with 13 bases between. This CDR3 comprises 13 residues. The CDR3 spells CAWSEGEGFGYTF. The CDR3 DNA reads TGTGCCTGGAGTGAAGGGGAAGGGTTTGGCTACACCTTC. Based on the CDR3 plus reference TRBV30 and TRBJ1-2, the full variable domain is SQTIHQWPATLVQPVGSPLSLECTVEGTSNPNLYWYRQAAGRGLQLLFYSVGIGQISSEVPQNLSASRPQDRQFILSSKKLLLSDSGFYLCAWSEGEGFGYTFGSGTRLTVV.

The J gene is TRBJ2-7, the V gene TRBV5-1; 7 bases map to TRBD2. CDR3 length: 16 residues. The V gene end was trimmed by 0 bases and the J gene end by 7 bases; junction bases not matched to a gene: 13. The germline CDR1 and CDR2 sequences are SGHRS and YFSETQ. The CDR3 sequence is CASSLAFGGIGGEQYF. CDR3 DNA: TGCGCCAGCAGCTTGGCCTTCGGGGGGATAGGAGGGGAGCAGTACTTC.

The chain uses TRBV5-1 and TRBJ2-7, with 7 bases that match TRBD2. V trimming: 4 bases; J trimming: 1 base; junction bases outside the gene matches: 5. CDR3 length: 14 residues. In germline, CDR1 is SGHRS, CDR2 YFSETQ. As DNA, the CDR3 is TGCGCCAGCAGCGACGGCGGGGGTTCCTACGAGCAGTACTTC. This encodes CASSDGGGSYEQYF.

This chain links TRBV2 with TRBJ2-2, with D possibly matching TRBD1 (6 bases). Germline V lookup: CDR1 SNHLY, CDR2 FYNNEI. CDR3 length: 16 residues. Trimming removed 5 bases at V and 2 bases at J, with 15 bases between. The chain's CDR3 is CASSKQMGANTGELFF. CDR3 in DNA: TGTGCCAGCAGTAAACAGATGGGGGCTAACACCGGGGAGCTGTTTTTT.

V is TRBV25-1 and J is TRBJ1-5; the D gene is possibly TRBD1 (6 bases). The germline V gene encodes CDR1 MGHDK and CDR2 SYGVNS. The ends were cut back, 6 bases at V and 5 bases at J, with 14 bases in the middle. CDR3 length equals 14 residues. The CDR3 region has the DNA TGTGCCAGCAGCTATGGGGCAGGGGATCAGCCCCAGCATTTT. As protein: CASSYGAGDQPQHF.